Included here is one TCR beta chain sequence, with context. Antigen: not known. The record originates from a study of Ad26.COV2.S vaccination and SARS-CoV-2 variants. Study at large: Once, or twice with 56 days between doses, Ad26.COV2.S was given intramuscularly.

Regarding the study as a whole: TCR breadth and depth estimates may have understated total T cell responses. Vaccine recipients had higher spike-specific TCR breadth than placebo recipients.

The treatment here: 19 received Ad26.COV2.S at low or high dose, single or two shots; about 5 received placebo; per-sample allocation not given. Sample collection was performed on day 63 after the first vaccine or placebo injection. The study used a vaccine consisting of an Ad26 vector that expressed Wuhan-strain SARS-CoV-2 spike. The junction had 3 bases not matched to a gene; V was cut back by 2 bases and J by 2 bases. CDR3 length equals 14 residues. Germline V gene lookup returns CDR1 SGHRS and CDR2 YFSETQ. Sequencing used immunoSEQ multiplex PCR; TCRdb keeps in-frame clones, though not all of them. This table holds hundreds of thousands of clones, 70% to 90% found once.

The receptor was isolated from a person between 18 and 65 years old who received the Ad26.COV2.S COVID-19 vaccine or a placebo. The genes are TRBV5-1 and TRBJ2-5; 7 positions match TRBD1. The specimen comprised peripheral blood, sampled in a trial of Ad26.COV2.S vaccine versus placebo. The CDR3 protein is CASSLQGSQETQYF. The CDR3 DNA follows: TGCGCCAGCAGCTTACAGGGGTCTCAAGAGACCCAGTACTTC.